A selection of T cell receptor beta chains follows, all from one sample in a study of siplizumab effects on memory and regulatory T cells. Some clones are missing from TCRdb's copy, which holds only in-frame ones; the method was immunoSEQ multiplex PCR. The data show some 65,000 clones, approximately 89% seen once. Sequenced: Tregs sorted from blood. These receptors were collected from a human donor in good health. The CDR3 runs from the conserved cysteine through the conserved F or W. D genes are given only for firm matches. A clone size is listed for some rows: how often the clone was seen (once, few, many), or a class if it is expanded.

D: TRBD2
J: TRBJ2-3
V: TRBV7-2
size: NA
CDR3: CASSGLAGFSPRDTQYF
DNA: TGTGCCAGCAGCGGACTAGCGGGGTTTTCCCCGCGGGATACGCAGTATTTT

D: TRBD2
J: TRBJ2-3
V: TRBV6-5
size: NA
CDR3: CASKLAGVTDTQYF
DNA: TGTGCCAGTAAGCTAGCGGGAGTCACAGATACGCAGTATTTT

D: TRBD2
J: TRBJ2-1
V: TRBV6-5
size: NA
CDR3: CASGRANEQFF
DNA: TGTGCCAGCGGGAGGGCCAATGAGCAGTTCTTC

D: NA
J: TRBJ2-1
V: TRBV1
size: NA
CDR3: CTSSLKRGDNEQFF
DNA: TGCACCAGCAGCCTAAAGCGGGGGGACAATGAGCAGTTCTTC

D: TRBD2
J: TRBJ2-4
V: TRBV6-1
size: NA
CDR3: CASSAGGLAIAKNIQYF
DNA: TGTGCCAGCAGTGCCGGGGGACTAGCGATAGCCAAAAACATTCAGTACTTC

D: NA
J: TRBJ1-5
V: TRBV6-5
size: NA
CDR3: CASRAGRGFSGTQHF
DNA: TGTGCCAGCAGGGCGGGCAGGGGCTTCTCAGGGACCCAGCATTTT

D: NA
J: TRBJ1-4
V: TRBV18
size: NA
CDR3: CASSPEQDSILFF
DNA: TGTGCCAGCTCACCGGAACAGGATTCTATACTGTTTTTT

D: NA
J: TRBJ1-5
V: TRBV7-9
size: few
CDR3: CASSLDRQPQHF
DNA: TGTGCCAGCAGCTTAGACCGTCAGCCCCAGCATTTT

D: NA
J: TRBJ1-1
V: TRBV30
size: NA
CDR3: CAWSVQLNTEAFF
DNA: TGTGCCTGGAGTGTGCAACTGAACACTGAAGCTTTCTTT

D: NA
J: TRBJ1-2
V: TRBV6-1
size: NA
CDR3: CASSDGNYGYTF
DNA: TGTGCCAGCAGCGACGGGAACTATGGCTACACCTTC

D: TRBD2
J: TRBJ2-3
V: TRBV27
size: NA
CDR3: CASSLLSTSGRSDTQYF
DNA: TGTGCCAGCAGTTTACTTTCGACTAGCGGGAGGTCAGATACGCAGTATTTT

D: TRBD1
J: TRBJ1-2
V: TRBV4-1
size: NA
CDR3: CASSPGQGVNYGYTF
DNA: TGCGCCAGCAGCCCCGGACAGGGTGTAAACTATGGCTACACCTTC

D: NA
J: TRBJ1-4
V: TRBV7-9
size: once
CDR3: CASSLGVATNEKLFF
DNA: TGTGCCAGCAGCTTAGGCGTTGCAACTAATGAAAAACTGTTTTTT

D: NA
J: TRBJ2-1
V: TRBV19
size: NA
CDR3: CASNRDIYYNEQFF
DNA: TGTGCCAGCAACCGGGACATCTATTACAATGAGCAGTTCTTC

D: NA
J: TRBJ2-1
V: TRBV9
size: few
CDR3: CASTKGGGPYNEQFF
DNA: TGTGCCAGCACCAAAGGGGGAGGGCCCTACAATGAGCAGTTCTTC

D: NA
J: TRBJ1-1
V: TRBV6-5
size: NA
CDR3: CASTAEQPGKAFF
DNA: TGTGCCAGCACCGCGGAGCAGCCGGGAAAAGCTTTCTTT

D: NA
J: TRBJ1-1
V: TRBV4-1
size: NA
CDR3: CASSQVVNMNTEAFF
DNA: TGCGCCAGCAGCCAAGTGGTTAACATGAACACTGAAGCTTTCTTT

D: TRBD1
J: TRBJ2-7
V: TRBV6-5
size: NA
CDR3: CASSSRDRTYEQYF
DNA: TGTGCCAGCAGTTCCCGGGACAGAACCTACGAGCAGTACTTC

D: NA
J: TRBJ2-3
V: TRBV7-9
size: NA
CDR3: CASSLEQLSTDTQYF
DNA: TGTGCCAGCAGCTTAGAGCAGCTTAGCACAGATACGCAGTATTTT

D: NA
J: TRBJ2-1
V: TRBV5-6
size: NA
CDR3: CASSSRGGPYNEQFF
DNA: TGTGCCAGCAGCTCCCGAGGAGGGCCGTACAATGAGCAGTTCTTC

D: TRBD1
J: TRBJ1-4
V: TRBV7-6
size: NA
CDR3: CASSAGTGRRLGNEKLFF
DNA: TGTGCCAGCAGCGCCGGGACAGGGAGGAGATTGGGTAATGAAAAACTGTTTTTT

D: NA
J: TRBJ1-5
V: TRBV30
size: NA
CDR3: CAWSGEIHQPQHF
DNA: TGTGCCTGGAGTGGCGAAATTCATCAGCCCCAGCATTTT

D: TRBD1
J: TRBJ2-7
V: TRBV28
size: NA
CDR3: CASRRQGARGEQYF
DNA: TGTGCCAGCAGGCGACAGGGGGCGAGAGGCGAGCAGTACTTC

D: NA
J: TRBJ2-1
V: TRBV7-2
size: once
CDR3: CASSLWGELQVF
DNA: TGTGCCAGCAGCCTTTGGGGGGAACTACAGGTCTTC

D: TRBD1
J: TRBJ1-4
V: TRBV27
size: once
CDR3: CASSYRGAGEKLFF
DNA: TGTGCCAGCAGTTACAGGGGCGCGGGTGAAAAACTGTTTTTT

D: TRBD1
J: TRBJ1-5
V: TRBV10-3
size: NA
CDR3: CAISERTGDSQPQHF
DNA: TGTGCCATCAGTGAGCGGACAGGGGATAGTCAGCCCCAGCATTTT

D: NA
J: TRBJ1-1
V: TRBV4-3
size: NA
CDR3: CASSQAVGRVTEAFF
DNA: TGCGCCAGCAGCCAAGCGGTTGGCAGGGTCACTGAAGCTTTCTTT

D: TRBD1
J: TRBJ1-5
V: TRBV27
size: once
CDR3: CASKVRAGGDQPQHF
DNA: TGTGCCAGCAAGGTCCGGGCAGGGGGCGATCAGCCCCAGCATTTT

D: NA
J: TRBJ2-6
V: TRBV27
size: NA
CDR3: CASASRQLGFSGANVLTF
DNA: TGTGCCAGCGCTTCCCGACAGCTCGGATTTTCTGGGGCCAACGTCCTGACTTTC

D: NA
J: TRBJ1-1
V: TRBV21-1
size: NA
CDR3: CASSRAFF
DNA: TGTGCCAGCAGCAGGGCTTTCTTT

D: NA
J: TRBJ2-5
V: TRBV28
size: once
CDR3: CASSWTQGGQETQYF
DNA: TGTGCCAGCAGTTGGACCCAAGGAGGCCAAGAGACCCAGTACTTC

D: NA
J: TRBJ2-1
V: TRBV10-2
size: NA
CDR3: CASSEVGASYNEQFF
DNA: TGCGCCAGCAGTGAGGTGGGAGCGTCCTACAATGAGCAGTTCTTC

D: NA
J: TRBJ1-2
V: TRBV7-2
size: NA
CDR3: CASSLADYSDDYTF
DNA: TGTGCCAGCAGCTTAGCGGACTACTCTGATGACTACACCTTC

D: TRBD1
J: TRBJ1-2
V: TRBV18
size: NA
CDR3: CASSPSAHGQGYGYTF
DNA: TGTGCCAGCTCACCAAGCGCCCATGGACAGGGGTATGGCTACACCTTC

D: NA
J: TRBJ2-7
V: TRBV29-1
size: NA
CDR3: CSVRGPEQYF
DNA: TGCAGCGTTCGTGGGCCCGAGCAGTACTTC

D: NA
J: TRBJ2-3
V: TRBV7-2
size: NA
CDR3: CASSLGSGSTDTQYF
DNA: TGTGCCAGCAGCTTAGGTTCAGGGAGCACAGATACGCAGTATTTT

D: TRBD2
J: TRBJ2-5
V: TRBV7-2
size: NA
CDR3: CASSVSGRAVETQYF
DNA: TGTGCCAGCAGCGTTAGCGGGAGGGCAGTAGAGACCCAGTACTTC

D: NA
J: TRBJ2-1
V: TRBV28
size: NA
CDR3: CASSLRANEQFF
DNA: TGTGCCAGCAGCCTGCGGGCCAATGAGCAGTTCTTC

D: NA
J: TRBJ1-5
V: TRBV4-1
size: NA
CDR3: CASSQDTLFGQPQHF
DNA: TGCGCCAGCAGCCAAGATACGCTCTTCGGGCAGCCCCAGCATTTT

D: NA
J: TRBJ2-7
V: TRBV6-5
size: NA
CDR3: CASRFRGGSPYEQYF
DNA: TGTGCCAGCAGGTTCAGGGGGGGCAGCCCCTACGAGCAGTACTTC

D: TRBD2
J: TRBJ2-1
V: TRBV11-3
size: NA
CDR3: CASSFSGTSSYNEQFF
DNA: TGTGCCAGCAGCTTTAGCGGGACTAGCTCCTACAATGAGCAGTTCTTC

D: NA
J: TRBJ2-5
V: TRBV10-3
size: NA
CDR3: CAISETDTETQYF
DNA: TGTGCCATCAGTGAGACGGACACAGAGACCCAGTACTTC

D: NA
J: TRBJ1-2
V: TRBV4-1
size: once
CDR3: CASSQSPMVRTYGYTF
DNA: TGCGCCAGCAGCCAATCTCCCATGGTCAGGACATATGGCTACACCTTC

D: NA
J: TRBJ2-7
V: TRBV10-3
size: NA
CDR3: CAISENGLFEQYF
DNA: TGTGCCATCAGTGAAAATGGGCTCTTCGAGCAGTACTTC

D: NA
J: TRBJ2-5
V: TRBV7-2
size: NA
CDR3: CASSPSGTVGRTQYF
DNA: TGTGCCAGCAGCCCATCAGGGACGGTCGGGAGGACCCAGTACTTC

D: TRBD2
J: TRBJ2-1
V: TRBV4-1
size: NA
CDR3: CASSQGWTSGNKQFF
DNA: TGCGCCAGCAGCCAAGGGTGGACTAGCGGAAACAAGCAGTTCTTC

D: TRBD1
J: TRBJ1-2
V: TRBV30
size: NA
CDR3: CAWSVLLGGEVYGYTF
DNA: TGTGCCTGGAGTGTACTTCTAGGGGGCGAGGTCTATGGCTACACCTTC

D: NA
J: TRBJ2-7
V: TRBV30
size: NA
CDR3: CAWSAGSYEQYF
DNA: TGTGCCTGGAGTGCAGGATCCTACGAGCAGTACTTC

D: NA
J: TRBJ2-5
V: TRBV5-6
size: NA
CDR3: CASSFQGGLTQYF
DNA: TGTGCCAGCAGCTTTCAAGGGGGTTTGACCCAGTACTTC

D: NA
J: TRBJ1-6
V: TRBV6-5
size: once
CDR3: CASSYSRDSPLHF
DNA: TGTGCCAGCAGTTATTCCAGAGATTCACCCCTCCACTTT

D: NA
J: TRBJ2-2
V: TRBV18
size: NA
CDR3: CASSPGPGELFF
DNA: TGTGCCAGCTCGCCGGGGCCCGGGGAGCTGTTTTTT

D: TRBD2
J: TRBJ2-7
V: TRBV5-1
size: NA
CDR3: CASSLDGLAAYEQYF
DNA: TGCGCCAGCAGCTTGGATGGACTAGCAGCCTACGAGCAGTACTTC